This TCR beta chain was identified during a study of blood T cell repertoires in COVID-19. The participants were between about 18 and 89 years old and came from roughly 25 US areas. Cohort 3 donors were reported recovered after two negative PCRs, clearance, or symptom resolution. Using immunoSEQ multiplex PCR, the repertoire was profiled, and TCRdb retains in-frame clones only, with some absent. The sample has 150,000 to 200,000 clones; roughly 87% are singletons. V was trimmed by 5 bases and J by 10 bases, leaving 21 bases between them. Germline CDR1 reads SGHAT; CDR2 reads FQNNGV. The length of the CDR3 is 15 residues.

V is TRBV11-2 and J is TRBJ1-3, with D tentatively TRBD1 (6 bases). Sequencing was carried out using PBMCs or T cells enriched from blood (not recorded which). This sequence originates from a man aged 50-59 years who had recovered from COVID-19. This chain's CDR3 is CASSRPGQLAKTIYF. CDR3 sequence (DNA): TGTGCCAGCAGCCGCCCCGGACAGTTAGCGAAAACCATATATTTT.